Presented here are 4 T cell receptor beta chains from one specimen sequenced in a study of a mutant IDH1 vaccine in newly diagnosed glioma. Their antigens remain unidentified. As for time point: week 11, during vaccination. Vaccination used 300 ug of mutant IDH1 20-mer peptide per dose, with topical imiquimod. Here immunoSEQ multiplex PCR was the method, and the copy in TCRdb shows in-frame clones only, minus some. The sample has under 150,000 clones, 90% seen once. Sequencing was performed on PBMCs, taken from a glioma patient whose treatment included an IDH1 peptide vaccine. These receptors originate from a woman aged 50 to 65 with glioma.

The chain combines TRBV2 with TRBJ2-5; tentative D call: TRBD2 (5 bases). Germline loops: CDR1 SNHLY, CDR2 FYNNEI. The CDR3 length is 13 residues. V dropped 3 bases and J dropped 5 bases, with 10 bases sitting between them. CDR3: CASSEPSQETQYF. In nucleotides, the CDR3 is TGTGCCAGCAGTGAGCCTAGCCAGGAGACCCAGTACTTC.

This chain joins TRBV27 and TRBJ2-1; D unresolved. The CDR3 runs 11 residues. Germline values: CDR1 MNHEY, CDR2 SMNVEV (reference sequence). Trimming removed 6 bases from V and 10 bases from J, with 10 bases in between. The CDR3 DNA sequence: TGTGCCAGCAGGCGGCTTCGAGAGCAGTTCTTC. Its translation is CASRRLREQFF.

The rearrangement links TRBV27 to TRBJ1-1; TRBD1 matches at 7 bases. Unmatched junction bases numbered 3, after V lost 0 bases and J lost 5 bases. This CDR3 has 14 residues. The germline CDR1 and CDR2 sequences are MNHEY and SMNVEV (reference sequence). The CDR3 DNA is TGTGCCAGCAGTTTATCAGGGGGCGGAACTGAAGCTTTCTTT. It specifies CASSLSGGGTEAFF.

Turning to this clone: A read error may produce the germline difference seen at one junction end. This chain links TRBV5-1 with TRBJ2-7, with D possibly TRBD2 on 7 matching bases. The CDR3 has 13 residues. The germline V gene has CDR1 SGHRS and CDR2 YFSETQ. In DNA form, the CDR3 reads TGCGCCAGCAGCGGGGGGGCCACCGGGACACCAGTCTTC. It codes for CASSGGATGTPVF. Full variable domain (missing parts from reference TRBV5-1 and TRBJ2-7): KAGVTQTPRYLIKTRGQQVTLSCSPISGHRSVSWYQQTPGQGLQFLFEYFSETQRNKGNFPGRFSGRQFSNSRSEMNVSTLELGDSALYLCASSGGATGTPVFGPGTRLTVT.